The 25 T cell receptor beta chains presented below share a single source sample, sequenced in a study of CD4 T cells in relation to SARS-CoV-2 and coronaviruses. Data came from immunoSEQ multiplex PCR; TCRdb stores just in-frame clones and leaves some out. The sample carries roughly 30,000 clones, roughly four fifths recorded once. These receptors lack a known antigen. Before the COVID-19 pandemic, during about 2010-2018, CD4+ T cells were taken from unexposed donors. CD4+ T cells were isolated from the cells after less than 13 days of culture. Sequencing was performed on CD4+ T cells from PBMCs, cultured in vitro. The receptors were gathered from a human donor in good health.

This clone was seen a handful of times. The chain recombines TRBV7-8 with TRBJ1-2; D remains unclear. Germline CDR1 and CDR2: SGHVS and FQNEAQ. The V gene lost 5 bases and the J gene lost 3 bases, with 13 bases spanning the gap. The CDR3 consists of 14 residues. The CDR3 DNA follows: TGTGCCAGCAGCCCCCGGGAGGGCGACTATGGCTACACCTTC. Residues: CASSPREGDYGYTF.

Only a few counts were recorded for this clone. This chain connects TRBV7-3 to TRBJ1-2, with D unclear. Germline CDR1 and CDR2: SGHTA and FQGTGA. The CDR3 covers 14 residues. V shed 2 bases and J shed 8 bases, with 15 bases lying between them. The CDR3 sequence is CASSLEGRLGGYTF. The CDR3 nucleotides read TGTGCCAGCAGCTTAGAAGGTCGGTTAGGCGGCTACACCTTC. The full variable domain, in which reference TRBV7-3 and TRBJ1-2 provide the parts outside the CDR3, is GAGVSQTPSNKVTEKGKYVELRCDPISGHTALYWYRQSLGQGPEFLIYFQGTGAADDSGLPNDRFFAVRPEGSVSTLKIQRTERGDSAVYLCASSLEGRLGGYTFGSGTRLTVV.

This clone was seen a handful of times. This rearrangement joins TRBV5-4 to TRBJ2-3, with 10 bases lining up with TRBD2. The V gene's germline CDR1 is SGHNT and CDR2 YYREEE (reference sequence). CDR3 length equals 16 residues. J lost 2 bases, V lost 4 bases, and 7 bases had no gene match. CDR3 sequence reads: CASSTRAGGTTDTQYF. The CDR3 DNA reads TGTGCCAGCAGCACCAGAGCGGGGGGGACCACAGATACGCAGTATTTT.

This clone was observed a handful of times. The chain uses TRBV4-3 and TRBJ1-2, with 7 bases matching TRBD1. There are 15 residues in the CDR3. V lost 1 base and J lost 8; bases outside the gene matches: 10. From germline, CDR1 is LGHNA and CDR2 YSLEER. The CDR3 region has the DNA TGCGCCAGCAGCCAAGGTGACAGGGAGTCGGGCGGCTACACCTTC. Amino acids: CASSQGDRESGGYTF.

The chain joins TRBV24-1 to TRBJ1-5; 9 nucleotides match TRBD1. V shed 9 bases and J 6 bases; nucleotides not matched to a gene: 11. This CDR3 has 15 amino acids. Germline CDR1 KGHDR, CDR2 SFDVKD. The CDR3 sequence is CATAVGQGQCQPQHF. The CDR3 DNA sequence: TGTGCCACCGCCGTCGGACAGGGGCAATGTCAGCCCCAGCATTTT.

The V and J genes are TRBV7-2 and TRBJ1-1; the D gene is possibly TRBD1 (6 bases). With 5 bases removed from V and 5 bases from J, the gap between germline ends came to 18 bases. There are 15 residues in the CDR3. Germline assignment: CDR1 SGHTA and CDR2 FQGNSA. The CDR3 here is CASSPRATGGTEAFF. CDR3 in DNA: TGTGCCAGCAGCCCCCGAGCGACAGGCGGTACTGAAGCTTTCTTT.

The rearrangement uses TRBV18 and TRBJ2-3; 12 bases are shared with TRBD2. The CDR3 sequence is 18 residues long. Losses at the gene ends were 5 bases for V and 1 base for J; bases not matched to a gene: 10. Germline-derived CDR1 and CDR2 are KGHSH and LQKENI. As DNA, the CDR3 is TGTGCCAGCTCAACAAGGACTAGCGGGGTTGGTGGCACAGATACGCAGTATTTT. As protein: CASSTRTSGVGGTDTQYF.

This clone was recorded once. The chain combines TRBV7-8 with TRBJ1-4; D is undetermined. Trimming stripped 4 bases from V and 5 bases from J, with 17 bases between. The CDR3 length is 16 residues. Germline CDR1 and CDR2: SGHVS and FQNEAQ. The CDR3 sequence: CASSSHEGGQNEKLFF. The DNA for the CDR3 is TGTGCCAGCAGCTCCCATGAGGGAGGGCAAAATGAAAAACTGTTTTTT.

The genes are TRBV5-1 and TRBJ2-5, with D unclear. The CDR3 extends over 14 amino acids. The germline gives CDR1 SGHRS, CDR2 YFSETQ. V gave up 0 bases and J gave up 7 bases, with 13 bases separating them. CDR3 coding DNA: TGCGCCAGCAGCTTGGAACAAATGGTGCGGACCCAGTACTTC. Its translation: CASSLEQMVRTQYF.

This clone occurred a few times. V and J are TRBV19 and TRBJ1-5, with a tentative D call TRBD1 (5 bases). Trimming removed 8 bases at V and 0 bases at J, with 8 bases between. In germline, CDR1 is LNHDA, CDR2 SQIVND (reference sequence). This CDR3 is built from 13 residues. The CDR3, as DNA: TGTGCCAGTTCACAGGTTAGCAATCAGCCCCAGCATTTT. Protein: CASSQVSNQPQHF.

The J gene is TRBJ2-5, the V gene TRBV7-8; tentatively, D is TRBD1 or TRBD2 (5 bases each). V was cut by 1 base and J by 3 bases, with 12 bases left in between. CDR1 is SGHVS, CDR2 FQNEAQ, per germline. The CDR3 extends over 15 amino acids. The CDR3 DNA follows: TGTGCCAGCAGCTTAGGGGGGTTGGTGGAAGAGACCCAGTACTTC. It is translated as CASSLGGLVEETQYF. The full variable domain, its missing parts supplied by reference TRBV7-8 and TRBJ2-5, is GAGVSQSPRYKVAKRGQDVALRCDPISGHVSLFWYQQALGQGPEFLTYFQNEAQLDKSGLPSDRFFAERPEGSVSTLKIQRTQQEDSAVYLCASSLGGLVEETQYFGPGTRLLVL.

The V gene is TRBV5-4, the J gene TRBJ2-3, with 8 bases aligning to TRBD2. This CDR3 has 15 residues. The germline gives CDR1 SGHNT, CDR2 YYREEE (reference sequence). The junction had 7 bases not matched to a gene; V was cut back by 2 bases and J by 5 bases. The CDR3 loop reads CASSFAGGPRDTQYF. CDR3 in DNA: TGTGCCAGCAGCTTTGCGGGGGGTCCGAGAGATACGCAGTATTTT.

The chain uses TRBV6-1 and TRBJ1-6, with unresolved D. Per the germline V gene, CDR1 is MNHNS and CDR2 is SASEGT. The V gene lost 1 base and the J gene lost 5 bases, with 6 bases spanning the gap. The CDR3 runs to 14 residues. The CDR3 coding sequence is TGTGCCAGCAGTGAAGGGCAGCATAATTCACCCCTCCACTTT. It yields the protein CASSEGQHNSPLHF.

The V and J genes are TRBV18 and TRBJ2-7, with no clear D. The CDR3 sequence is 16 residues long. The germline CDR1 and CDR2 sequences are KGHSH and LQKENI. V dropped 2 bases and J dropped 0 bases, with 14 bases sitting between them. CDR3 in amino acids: CASSPAGGYSSYEQYF. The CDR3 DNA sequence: TGTGCCAGCTCACCAGCCGGCGGATACAGCTCCTACGAGCAGTACTTC.

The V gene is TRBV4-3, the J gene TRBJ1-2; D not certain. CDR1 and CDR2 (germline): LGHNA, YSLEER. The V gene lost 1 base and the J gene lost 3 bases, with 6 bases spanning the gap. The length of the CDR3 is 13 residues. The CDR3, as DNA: TGCGCCAGCAGCCAAGCCACATACTATGGCTACACCTTC. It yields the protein CASSQATYYGYTF.

CDR3 amino acids: CASSQGLADTDTQYF. CDR3 coding DNA: TGTGCCAGCAGCCAAGGTTTAGCGGACACAGATACGCAGTATTTT. The rearrangement links TRBV7-7 to TRBJ2-3, with D possibly matching TRBD2 (6 bases). The CDR3 is 15 residues long. CDR1 is SSHAT and CDR2 is FNYEAQ in the germline V gene (reference sequence). V lost 5 bases and J lost 2, with 14 bases in between.

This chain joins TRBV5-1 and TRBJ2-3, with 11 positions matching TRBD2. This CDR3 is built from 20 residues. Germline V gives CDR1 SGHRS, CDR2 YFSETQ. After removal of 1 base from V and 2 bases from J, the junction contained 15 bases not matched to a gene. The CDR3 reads CASSLTQLAGVPVSTDTQYF. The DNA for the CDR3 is TGCGCCAGCAGCTTGACCCAACTAGCGGGAGTTCCGGTTTCCACAGATACGCAGTATTTT.

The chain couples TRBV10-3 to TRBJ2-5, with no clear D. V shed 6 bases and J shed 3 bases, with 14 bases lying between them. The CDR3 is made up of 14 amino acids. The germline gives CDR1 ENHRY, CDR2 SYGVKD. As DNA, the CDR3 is TGTGCCATCAGCTACCGGCCGTCAGAAGAGACCCAGTACTTC. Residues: CAISYRPSEETQYF.

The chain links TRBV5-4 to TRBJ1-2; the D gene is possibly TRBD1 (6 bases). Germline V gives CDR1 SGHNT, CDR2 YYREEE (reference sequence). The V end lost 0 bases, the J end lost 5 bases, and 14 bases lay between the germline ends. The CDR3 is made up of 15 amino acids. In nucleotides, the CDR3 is TGTGCCAGCAGCTTGGAGACGGGGGCATGGTATGGCTACACCTTC. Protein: CASSLETGAWYGYTF.

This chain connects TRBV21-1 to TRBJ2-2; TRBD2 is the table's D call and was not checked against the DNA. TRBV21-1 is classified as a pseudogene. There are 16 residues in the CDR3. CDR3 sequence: CATSTSGRAGTGELFF. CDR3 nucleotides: TGTGCCACCTCGACTAGCGGGAGGGCCGGGACCGGGGAGCTGTTTTTT.

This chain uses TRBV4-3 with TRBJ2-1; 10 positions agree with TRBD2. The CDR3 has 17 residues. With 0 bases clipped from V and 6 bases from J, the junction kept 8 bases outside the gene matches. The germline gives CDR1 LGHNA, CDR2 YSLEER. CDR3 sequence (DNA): TGCGCCAGCAGCCAAGAACCTAGCGGGAGAGTCGGCAATGAGCAGTTCTTC. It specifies CASSQEPSGRVGNEQFF.

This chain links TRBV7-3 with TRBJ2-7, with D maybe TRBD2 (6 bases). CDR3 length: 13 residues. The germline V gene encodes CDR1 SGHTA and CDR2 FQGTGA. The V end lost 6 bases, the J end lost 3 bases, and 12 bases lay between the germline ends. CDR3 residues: CASSRDSGYEQYF. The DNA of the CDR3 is TGTGCCAGCAGTCGGGACTCGGGCTACGAGCAGTACTTC.

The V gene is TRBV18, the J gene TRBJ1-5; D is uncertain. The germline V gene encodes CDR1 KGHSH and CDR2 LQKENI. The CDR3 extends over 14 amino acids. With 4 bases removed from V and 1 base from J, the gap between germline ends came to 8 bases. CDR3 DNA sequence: TGTGCCAGCTCACAGGGCGACAGCAATCAGCCCCAGCATTTT. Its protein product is CASSQGDSNQPQHF.

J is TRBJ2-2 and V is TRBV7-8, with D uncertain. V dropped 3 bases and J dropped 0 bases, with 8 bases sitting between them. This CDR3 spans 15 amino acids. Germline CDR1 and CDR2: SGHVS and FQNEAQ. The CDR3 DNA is TGTGCCAGCAGCTTTGGGGTATCGAACACCGGGGAGCTGTTTTTT. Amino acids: CASSFGVSNTGELFF.

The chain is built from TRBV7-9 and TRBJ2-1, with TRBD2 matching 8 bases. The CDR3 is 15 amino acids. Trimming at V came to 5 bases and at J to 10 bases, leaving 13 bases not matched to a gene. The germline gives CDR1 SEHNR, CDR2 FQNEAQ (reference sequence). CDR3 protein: CASSHRSSGKGEQFF. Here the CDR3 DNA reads TGTGCCAGCAGCCATCGTAGTAGCGGGAAAGGGGAGCAGTTCTTC.